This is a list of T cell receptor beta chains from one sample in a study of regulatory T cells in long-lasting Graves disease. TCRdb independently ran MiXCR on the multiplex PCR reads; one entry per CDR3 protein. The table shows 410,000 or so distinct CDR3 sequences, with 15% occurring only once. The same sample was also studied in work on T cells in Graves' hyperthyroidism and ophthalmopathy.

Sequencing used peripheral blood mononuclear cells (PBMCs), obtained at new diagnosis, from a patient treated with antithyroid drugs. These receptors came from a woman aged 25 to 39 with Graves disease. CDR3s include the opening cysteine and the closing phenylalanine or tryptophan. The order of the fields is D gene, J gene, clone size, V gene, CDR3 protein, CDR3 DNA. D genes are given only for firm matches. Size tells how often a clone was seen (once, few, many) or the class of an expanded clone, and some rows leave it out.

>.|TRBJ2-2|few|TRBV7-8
CASSHRSANTGELFF
TGTGCCAGCAGCCATCGGTCAGCGAACACCGGGGAGCTGTTTTTT
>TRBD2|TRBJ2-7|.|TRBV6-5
CASSYGSGGLAEQYF
TGTGCCAGCAGTTACGGATCGGGAGGGTTGGCTGAGCAGTACTTC
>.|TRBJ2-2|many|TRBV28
CASSLSEQNTGELFF
TGTGCCAGCAGTTTATCCGAACAGAACACCGGGGAGCTGTTTTTT
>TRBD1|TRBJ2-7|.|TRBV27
CASSTPTGLSVYEQYF
TGTGCCAGCAGTACTCCGACAGGGCTAAGTGTATACGAGCAGTACTTC
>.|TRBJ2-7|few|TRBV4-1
CASSQEGFSYEQYF
TGCGCCAGCAGCCAAGAAGGCTTCTCCTACGAGCAGTACTTC
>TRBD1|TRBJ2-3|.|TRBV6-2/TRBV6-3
CASTPTGAADTQYF
TGTGCCAGCACCCCCACAGGGGCGGCAGATACGCAGTATTTT
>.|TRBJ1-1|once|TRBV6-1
CASRQAGTEAFF
TGTGCCAGCAGACAAGCCGGGACAGAAGCTTTCTTT
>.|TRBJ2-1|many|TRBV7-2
CASSLVSGWDEQFF
TGTGCCAGCAGCTTAGTTAGTGGGTGGGACGAGCAGTTCTTC
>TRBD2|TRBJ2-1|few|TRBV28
CASIPGTSSPNEQFF
TGTGCCAGCATCCCGGGGACTAGTTCCCCCAATGAGCAGTTCTTC
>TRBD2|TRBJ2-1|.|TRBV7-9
CASSTPLPSTRLAGSSYNEQFF
TGTGCCAGCAGCACGCCACTACCCTCCACACGACTAGCGGGCAGCTCCTACAATGAGCAGTTCTTC
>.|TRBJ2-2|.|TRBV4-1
CASSQDHGTANTGELFF
TGCGCCAGCAGCCAAGATCACGGGACGGCGAACACCGGGGAGCTGTTTTTT
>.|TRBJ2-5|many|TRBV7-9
CASIGTQGPQETQYF
TGTGCCAGCATTGGGACGCAGGGTCCTCAAGAGACCCAGTACTTC
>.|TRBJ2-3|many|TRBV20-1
CSAGGGLSSTDTQYF
TGCAGTGCTGGAGGGGGATTATCTAGCACAGATACGCAGTATTTT
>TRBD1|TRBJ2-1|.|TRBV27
CASRLTGGLHEQFF
TGTGCCAGCAGGCTGACAGGGGGCCTGCATGAGCAGTTCTTC
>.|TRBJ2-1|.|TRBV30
CAWSRKAGAYNEQFF
TGTGCCTGGAGTAGAAAGGCAGGGGCTTACAATGAGCAGTTCTTC
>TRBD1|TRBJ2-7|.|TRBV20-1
CSARRDREPYEQYF
TGCAGTGCTAGAAGGGACAGGGAACCTTACGAGCAGTACTTC
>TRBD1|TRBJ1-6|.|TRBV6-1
CASRFLRGPNNSPLHF
TGTGCCAGCAGGTTTCTAAGGGGGCCCAATAATTCACCCCTCCACTTT
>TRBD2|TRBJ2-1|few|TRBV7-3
CASSLLAGGHFEQFF
TGTGCCAGCAGCTTATTAGCGGGAGGGCACTTTGAGCAGTTCTTC
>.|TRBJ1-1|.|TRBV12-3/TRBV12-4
CASNLLGQRGEAFF
TGTGCCAGCAATTTACTTGGACAAAGAGGTGAAGCTTTCTTT
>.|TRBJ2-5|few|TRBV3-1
CASSQDAGGAQTQYF
TGTGCCAGCAGCCAAGACGCCGGGGGCGCCCAGACCCAGTACTTC
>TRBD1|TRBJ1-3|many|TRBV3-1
CASSRDSFSGNTIYF
TGTGCCAGCAGTCGGGACAGCTTCTCTGGAAACACCATATATTTT
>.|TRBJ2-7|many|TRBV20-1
CSAPHTGPSYEQYF
TGCAGTGCCCCCCACACAGGGCCTTCCTACGAGCAGTACTTC
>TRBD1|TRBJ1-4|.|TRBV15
CATSREDRDEKLFF
TGTGCCACCAGCAGAGAGGACAGGGATGAAAAACTGTTTTTT
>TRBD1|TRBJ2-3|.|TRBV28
CASGRTGVLKDTQYF
TGTGCCAGCGGACGAACAGGGGTTCTTAAAGATACGCAGTATTTT
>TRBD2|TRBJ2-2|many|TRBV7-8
CASSPRTSGTGELFF
TGTGCCAGCAGCCCGAGGACTAGCGGGACCGGGGAGCTGTTTTTT
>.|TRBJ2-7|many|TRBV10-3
CAILPLPQGGYEQYF
TGTGCCATCTTACCTCTCCCACAGGGAGGTTACGAGCAGTACTTC